Below, 23 T cell receptor beta chains from the same sample are listed, as sequenced in a study of patients and donors after allogeneic stem cell transplantation. TCRdb called the RT-PCR reads again in MiXCR, with one record for every CDR3 protein. The table shows 410,000 or so distinct CDR3 sequences, with approximately 16% occurring only once. The sequencing input was blood, either unsorted or a sorted T cell fraction (not recorded which). Source of these receptors: a human donor who was either an allogeneic HSCT recipient or a stem cell or donor lymphocyte infusion donor (not recorded which). It is not recorded whose cells these are; they may come from a transplant donor.

This clonotype was seen at least ten times. V and J are TRBV4-1 and TRBJ2-1; D is unclear. Between the trimmed V and J ends, which lost 4 bases and 0 bases, there was a span of 13 bases. There are 16 residues in the CDR3. CDR1 and CDR2 from the germline V gene are MGHRA and YSYEKL. The CDR3 DNA reads TGCGCCAGCAGCCTGACTGGATCAAGCTCCTACAATGAGCAGTTCTTC. It codes for CASSLTGSSSYNEQFF.

The chain combines TRBV10-3 with TRBJ2-3, with a weak D call TRBD2 (5 bases). Trimming left V 9 bases short and J 3 bases short, with 16 bases between. Looked up from germline, CDR1 is ENHRY and CDR2 is SYGVKD. The CDR3 extends over 14 amino acids. The CDR3 reads CAMTTDLGTDTQYF. The CDR3 coding sequence is TGTGCCATGACTACAGACCTGGGAACAGATACGCAGTATTTT.

Notes on this clonotype: A much larger clone lies a single base off, so this may be a read error. The genes are TRBV24-1 and TRBJ2-1; possibly TRBD2 for D (6 bases). V lost 3 bases to trimming and J lost 1 base, with 9 bases between them. CDR1 and CDR2 (germline): KGHDR, SFDVKD. The CDR3 runs 15 residues. CDR3 sequence reads: CATSDGEVSYNEQFF. The CDR3, as DNA: TGTGCCACCAGTGATGGGGAGGTTTCCTACAATGAGCAGTTCTTC.

The chain uses TRBV4-2 and TRBJ2-5; 7 bases align to TRBD2. Germline values: CDR1 LGHNA, CDR2 YNFKEQ. V gave up 2 bases and J gave up 2 bases; unmatched junction bases: 5. The CDR3 runs 15 residues. The CDR3 sequence is CASSQIERDQETQYF. CDR3 DNA sequence: TGTGCCAGCAGCCAAATCGAGCGGGATCAAGAGACCCAGTACTTC.

The chain employs TRBV5-6 and TRBJ1-2, with D perhaps matching TRBD1 (5 bases). The CDR3 covers 13 residues. V was trimmed by 2 bases and J by 12 bases, leaving 17 bases between them. Germline V gives CDR1 SGHDT, CDR2 YYEEEE. The CDR3 reads CASSLIGAGENTF. CDR3 coding DNA: TGTGCCAGCAGCTTAATCGGTGCGGGGGAAAACACCTTC.

This clonotype was observed a handful of times. V is TRBV7-2 and J is TRBJ1-2; weak D call: TRBD1 (5 bases). The CDR3 covers 16 residues. Looked up from germline, CDR1 is SGHTA and CDR2 is FQGNSA. V dropped 5 bases and J dropped 7 bases, with 23 bases sitting between them. The CDR3, as DNA: TGTGCCAGCAGCCGACGACAGCCTCGGACGTTATTTGGCTACACCTTC. Protein sequence: CASSRRQPRTLFGYTF.

V gene TRBV24-1 combines with J gene TRBJ1-1; TRBD1 agrees at 10 bases. The CDR3 loop spans 17 amino acids. CDR1 is KGHDR, CDR2 SFDVKD, per germline. V lost 3 bases to trimming and J lost 2 bases; unmatched junction nucleotides: 8. In DNA, the CDR3 is TGTGCCACCAGTGATGGGACAGGGGCGGGATCCAACACTGAAGCTTTCTTT. Protein: CATSDGTGAGSNTEAFF.

This clonotype has more than one count but fewer than ten. The rearrangement joins TRBV5-1 to TRBJ1-4; possibly TRBD1 for D (6 bases). Germline assignment: CDR1 SGHRS and CDR2 YFSETQ. V was clipped by 9 bases and J by 5 bases, with 17 bases between them. The length of the CDR3 is 14 residues. CDR3: CATNRGGPNEKLFF. The CDR3 DNA reads as TGCGCCACCAATCGAGGGGGTCCAAATGAAAAACTGTTTTTT. The variable domain in full, completed from reference TRBV5-1 and TRBJ1-4, reads KAGVTQTPRYLIKTRGQQVTLSCSPISGHRSVSWYQQTPGQGLQFLFEYFSETQRNKGNFPGRFSGRQFSNSRSEMNVSTLELGDSALYLCATNRGGPNEKLFFGSGTQLSVL.

V gene TRBV30 combines with J gene TRBJ1-2; unclear D gene. The germline V gene has CDR1 GTSNPN and CDR2 SVGIG (reference sequence). Between the trimmed V and J ends, which lost 3 bases and 3 bases, there was a span of 11 bases. The CDR3 is 13 amino acids. The CDR3 DNA reads TGTGCCTGGAGGGGGAGGTGGTACTATGGCTACACCTTC. Translated: CAWRGRWYYGYTF.

The CDR3: CATFDRGTEAFF. The CDR3 bases are TGTGCCACTTTTGACCGCGGGACTGAAGCTTTCTTT. The chain couples TRBV6-2 or TRBV6-3 to TRBJ1-1; the D is unclear. There are 12 residues in the CDR3. Germline V gene lookup returns CDR1 MNHEY and CDR2 SVGEGT. V gave up 10 bases and J gave up 5 bases, with 14 bases separating them.

The sample holds a few counts of this clonotype. The genes are TRBV20-1 and TRBJ2-7; perhaps TRBD2 as D (5 bases). V lost 6 bases and J 6 bases, leaving 18 bases between the germline ends. CDR1 and CDR2 from the germline V gene are DFQATT and SNEGSKA (reference sequence). The CDR3 totals 13 residues. The CDR3 bases are TGCAGTGCCCCAAGTCGGACTCCAGGCGAGCAGTACTTC. Encoded protein: CSAPSRTPGEQYF.

CDR3: CASSLAPANTGELFF. CDR3 bases: TGCGCCAGCAGCTTGGCCCCGGCGAACACCGGGGAGCTGTTTTTT. The chain carries TRBV5-1 and TRBJ2-2; D gene ambiguous. The germline V gene has CDR1 SGHRS and CDR2 YFSETQ. CDR3 length equals 15 residues. The V and J ends lost 0 bases and 0 bases respectively, with 6 bases between them.

V usage is TRBV6-1 and J usage is TRBJ2-6; the match to TRBD1 covers 7 bases. V was clipped by 5 bases and J by 0 bases; unmatched bases: 13. Germline CDR1 is MNHNS and CDR2 is SASEGT. The CDR3 sequence is 19 residues long. CDR3 sequence: CASSKVPGTADSGANVLTF. In nucleotides, the CDR3 is TGTGCCAGCAGTAAAGTTCCCGGGACAGCAGACTCTGGGGCCAACGTCCTGACTTTC.

This clonotype was picked up many times. The CDR3 here is CASTIGRKTSQPQHF. In DNA, the CDR3 is TGTGCCAGCACCATTGGACGGAAAACAAGTCAGCCCCAGCATTTT. This chain uses TRBV12-3 or TRBV12-4 with TRBJ1-5, with D uncertain. CDR3 length: 15 residues. V was pared by 7 bases and J by 6 bases, with 19 bases between.

This clonotype was seen a few times. The chain links TRBV5-1 to TRBJ2-7; D uncertain. V lost 4 bases and J 2 bases, leaving 7 bases between the germline ends. CDR1 is SGHRS, CDR2 YFSETQ, per germline. The CDR3 contains 12 residues. CDR3 coding DNA: TGCGCCAGCAGCGCCGCCGCCTACGAGCAGTACTTC. Residues: CASSAAAYEQYF.

This chain connects TRBV4-3 to TRBJ1-2; 7 nucleotides match TRBD1. The V segment lost 4 bases and the J segment 5 bases; nucleotides outside the gene matches: 10. This CDR3 contains 15 residues. Germline values: CDR1 LGHNA, CDR2 YSLEER. CDR3 sequence reads: CASSPGQEASYGYTF. The CDR3, as DNA: TGCGCCAGCAGCCCTGGACAGGAAGCATCATATGGCTACACCTTC.

This chain uses TRBV29-1 with TRBJ2-5, with 8 bases matching TRBD2. The CDR3 runs to 13 residues. After removal of 4 bases from V and 5 bases from J, the junction contained 6 bases not matched to a gene. CDR1 is SQVTM, CDR2 ANQGSEA, per germline. CDR3 in amino acids: CSVAPRLAETQYF. CDR3 sequence (DNA): TGCAGCGTTGCCCCTAGACTAGCGGAGACCCAGTACTTC.

As regards this clonotype: The germline gene is not matched at one end of the junction; a read error may be the cause. The V call is TRBV3-1, the J call TRBJ2-1, with D perhaps being TRBD1 or TRBD2 (5 bases each). The germline V gene has CDR1 LGHDT and CDR2 YNNKEL (reference sequence). This CDR3 region has 15 residues. The CDR3: CASSPGSLVGAEIYF. The DNA for the CDR3 is TGTGCCAGCAGCCCTGGGTCCTTAGTCGGGGCGGAGATCTACTTC.

The V and J genes are TRBV27 and TRBJ1-2; D gene uncertain. The CDR3 runs to 13 residues. V was cut by 3 bases and J by 0 bases, with 5 bases left in between. Germline V gene lookup returns CDR1 MNHEY and CDR2 SMNVEV (reference sequence). The CDR3 DNA sequence: TGTGCCAGCAGTTTTTGGTCTAACTATGGCTACACCTTC. Protein sequence: CASSFWSNYGYTF.

This chain connects TRBV12-5 to TRBJ2-1, with D possibly TRBD2 on 5 matching bases. Trimming took off 7 bases at V and 7 bases at J, with 14 bases between the two ends. The CDR3 contains 13 residues. Germline lookup yields CDR1 LGHNT and CDR2 FRNRAP. CDR3 protein: CASVGGRRNEQFF. The CDR3 DNA is TGTGCTAGTGTCGGCGGGCGCAGGAATGAGCAGTTCTTC.

This clonotype was seen only once. At one of its ends the junction is not consistent with the germline gene, which may arise from a read error. The chain carries TRBV4-1 and TRBJ2-7, with 13 bases aligning to TRBD2. CDR1 is MGHRA, CDR2 YSYEKL, per germline. This CDR3 region has 13 residues. The CDR3 region has the DNA TGCGCCAGCAGCCAGTTGGGACTAGCGGGGATAAACTTC. Its translation is CASSQLGLAGINF.

This clonotype showed up just a few times. This chain links TRBV24-1 with TRBJ2-6; 8 positions match TRBD1. Germline V gives CDR1 KGHDR, CDR2 SFDVKD. With V trimmed by 5 bases and J by 0 bases, 8 bases remained unmatched. The CDR3 has 18 residues. DNA for the CDR3: TGTGCCACCAGTGGGACAGGGTTAGGTAACTCTGGGGCCAACGTCCTGACTTTC. Its translation: CATSGTGLGNSGANVLTF.

This clonotype was detected many times. V is TRBV7-4 and J is TRBJ2-2; D might be TRBD1 (6 bases). Looked up from germline, CDR1 is SGHVT and CDR2 is SQSDAQ. The CDR3 is 14 residues long. The ends were cut back, 6 bases at V and 4 bases at J, with 12 bases in the middle. The CDR3 reads CASRTGSCTGELFF. The CDR3 DNA sequence: TGTGCCAGCAGAACAGGGTCTTGCACCGGGGAGCTGTTTTTT.